Listed below are T cell receptor beta chains from one sample, sequenced in a study of blood T cell repertoires in COVID-19. Profiled with immunoSEQ multiplex PCR; TCRdb holds only in-frame clones, not every one. Among 97,000 or so clones listed, roughly 92% were seen once. Specimen: peripheral blood. The receptors were sampled from a woman in her 50s with COVID-19, enrolled during active disease. Each CDR3 is given with its conserved first and last residue. D genes are given only for firm matches. Expanded clones get a size class; other rows say once, few or many, or leave the size out.

TRBJ1-1	few	TRBD1	TRBV3-1/TRBV3-2	TGTGCCAGCAGCTATTGGACAGGGCAAGCTTTCTTT	CASSYWTGQAFF
TRBJ2-7	-	TRBD2	TRBV25-1	TGTGCCAGCAGTGAATACGGGTCGGTAGCGGGGTCCTACGAGCAGTACTTC	CASSEYGSVAGSYEQYF
TRBJ1-2	-	TRBD1	TRBV7-2	TGTGCCAGCAGCTTAAATCCCGGACAGGGGAACTATGGCTACACCTTC	CASSLNPGQGNYGYTF
TRBJ1-3	-	TRBD1	TRBV5-1	TGCGCCAGCAGCCGGGACAGGGAAAAGAACACCATATATTTT	CASSRDREKNTIYF
TRBJ1-1	-	-	TRBV30	TGTGCCTGGAGGGATCAAGGGGGAAGCACTGAAGCTTTCTTT	CAWRDQGGSTEAFF
TRBJ1-1	-	TRBD1	TRBV5-1	TGCGCCAGCAGATCGGGACAGGGATACACTGAAGCTTTCTTT	CASRSGQGYTEAFF
TRBJ2-7	-	TRBD1	TRBV7-6	TGTGCCAGCAGCTTAGCGGGTACCGGGACAGGGGGGGCTGCTAACTACGAGCAGTACTTC	CASSLAGTGTGGAANYEQYF
TRBJ2-1	-	TRBD2	TRBV19	TGTGCCAGTAGCCCGGGGGGAGGCGGGGGTTTATACAATGAGCAGTTCTTC	CASSPGGGGGLYNEQFF
TRBJ2-5	-	-	TRBV5-5	TGTGCCAGCAGCTACGGACAGATACAAGAGACCCAGTACTTC	CASSYGQIQETQYF
TRBJ1-5	-	-	TRBV19	TGTGCCAGTAAACAGGGCGGACAGCCCCAGCATTTT	CASKQGGQPQHF
TRBJ2-3	-	TRBD2	TRBV7-2	TGTGCCAGCAGCTTAACGGGAGCGGGGGCTAGCACAGATACGCAGTATTTT	CASSLTGAGASTDTQYF
TRBJ2-1	-	TRBD2	TRBV2	TGTGCCAGCAGTGGTCGACTAAGGGAGAGCGGGGGGGCCAGCTCCTACAATGAGCAGTTCTTC	CASSGRLRESGGASSYNEQFF
TRBJ2-1	-	TRBD2	TRBV19	TGTGCCAGTAGTAAGGCGGGGGGCTACAATGAGCAGTTCTTC	CASSKAGGYNEQFF
TRBJ2-1	-	TRBD2	TRBV12-5	TGTGCTAGTGGTTCCTTGGGGGGGAGCAATGAGCAGTTCTTC	CASGSLGGSNEQFF
TRBJ1-1	once	-	TRBV2	TGTGCCAGCAGAGTGGGACAGAACACTGAAGCTTTCTTT	CASRVGQNTEAFF
TRBJ2-3	-	-	TRBV4-3	TGCGCCAGCAGCCAAGATCTAGGGGCGGGGGATACGCAGTATTTT	CASSQDLGAGDTQYF
TRBJ1-2	-	-	TRBV27	TGTGCCAGCTCCAACAGGGCCCTCTATGGCTACACCTTC	CASSNRALYGYTF
TRBJ1-4	-	-	TRBV19	TGTGCCAGTAGTATCCGTCACTTGAATGAAAAACTGTTTTTT	CASSIRHLNEKLFF
TRBJ1-2	-	TRBD1	TRBV15	TGTGCCACCAGCAGGGACAGGGCCTATGGCTACACCTTC	CATSRDRAYGYTF
TRBJ1-1	-	-	TRBV2	TGTGCCAGCAGTGAAGGGCAGTACACTGAAGCTTTCTTT	CASSEGQYTEAFF
TRBJ1-2	-	-	TRBV18	TGTGCCAGCTCACCACTTAGGGGTGGGTATGGCTACACCTTC	CASSPLRGGYGYTF
TRBJ1-4	few	-	TRBV14	TGTGCCAGCAGTCAACGACAGATGGGTTCCTCTTGGGCGGAAAAACTGTTTTTT	CASSQRQMGSSWAEKLFF
TRBJ1-1	-	TRBD1	TRBV2	TGTGCCAGCCTTACCAGGGGGCTGAGCGCTGAAGCTTTCTTT	CASLTRGLSAEAFF
TRBJ1-4	-	TRBD1	TRBV2	TGTGCCAGCACGTCAACGCAGGGGGCGTATAATGAAAAACTGTTTTTT	CASTSTQGAYNEKLFF
TRBJ1-5	-	TRBD1	TRBV19	TGTGCCAGTAGTGACTCCGGGACAGGGTCGCTGAGGCCCCAGCATTTT	CASSDSGTGSLRPQHF
TRBJ2-3	once	TRBD1	TRBV24-1	TGTGCCACCAGTGGGACAGGAATTCTAGATACGCAGTATTTT	CATSGTGILDTQYF
TRBJ1-2	-	-	TRBV10-2	TGCGCCAGCAGTGAGTCCAGGAGGAGTGCTAACTATGGCTACACCTTC	CASSESRRSANYGYTF
TRBJ2-3	-	-	TRBV19	TGTGCCAGTCATACCGGGGGTTTTGGGACAGATACGCAGTATTTT	CASHTGGFGTDTQYF
TRBJ2-5	-	TRBD2	TRBV9	TGTGCCAGCAGCGTAGCTACTTCAGCGGGGGGGCCGAGGGACCAAGAGACCCAGTACTTC	CASSVATSAGGPRDQETQYF
TRBJ1-1	-	-	TRBV29-1	TGCAGCGTTGAGGCAGGAGAAGCTTTCTTT	CSVEAGEAFF
TRBJ2-3	-	-	TRBV6-2/TRBV6-3	TGTGCCAGCAGTTACGAGGTCGCAGATAAAAGCACAGATACGCAGTATTTT	CASSYEVADKSTDTQYF
TRBJ1-1	-	-	TRBV15	TGTGCCACCAGCCCGTACACTGAAGCTTTCTTT	CATSPYTEAFF
TRBJ1-3	-	-	TRBV5-6	TGTGCCAGCAGCCCGGTTGATCGAAACACCATATATTTT	CASSPVDRNTIYF